This is a list of T cell receptor beta chains from one sample in a study of T cell responses to AZD1222 COVID-19 vaccine. Using immunoSEQ multiplex PCR, the repertoire was profiled, and TCRdb retains in-frame clones only, with some absent. The data hold 85,000 to 90,000 clones, with about nine tenths observed a single time. This specimen was peripheral blood, taken on day 0 of AZD1222 vaccination. Receptors were obtained from an adult in good health. The CDR3 runs from the conserved cysteine through the conserved F or W. A D gene is named only where the DNA matches it firmly. Clone size is stated in some rows and not others, as once, few, many or a class when expanded.

>TRBV5-6|-|once|TRBJ2-3|14
CASSLRTEADTQYF
TGTGCCAGCAGCTTGCGGACAGAGGCAGATACGCAGTATTTT
>TRBV20-1|-|-|TRBJ1-1|11
CSASLNTEAFF
TGCAGTGCTAGCTTGAACACTGAAGCTTTCTTT
>TRBV10-3|TRBD1|-|TRBJ2-7|17
CAISDGNRGRDSNEQYF
TGTGCCATCAGTGACGGCAACAGGGGGCGAGATAGCAACGAGCAGTACTTC
>TRBV7-9|TRBD1|-|TRBJ2-6|14
CASSPSGGANVLTF
TGTGCCAGCAGCCCCTCAGGGGGAGCCAACGTCCTGACTTTC
>TRBV20-1|-|-|TRBJ2-6|14
CSASSGSGANVLTF
TGCAGTGCTAGTTCCGGCTCTGGGGCCAACGTCCTGACTTTC
>TRBV5-1|-|-|TRBJ2-7|14
CASSPGGVFYEQYF
TGCGCCAGCAGCCCGGGCGGGGTCTTCTACGAGCAGTACTTC
>TRBV29-1|-|-|TRBJ2-1|13
CSVAQISYNEQFF
TGCAGCGTTGCACAGATCTCCTACAATGAGCAGTTCTTC
>TRBV10-1|-|once|TRBJ1-4|14
CASSEAATREKLFF
TGCGCCAGCAGTGAAGCGGCTACCCGGGAAAAACTGTTTTTT
>TRBV5-8|-|-|TRBJ2-7|14
CASSFGNTGIEQYF
TGTGCCAGCAGCTTTGGCAATACGGGAATCGAGCAGTACTTC
>TRBV2|TRBD1|-|TRBJ1-2|14
CASSVGQVNYGYTF
TGTGCCAGCAGTGTGGGACAGGTTAACTATGGCTACACCTTC
>TRBV24-1|-|-|TRBJ2-3|13
CAASGQQTDTQYF
TGTGCAGCCAGCGGCCAGCAGACAGATACGCAGTATTTT